A selection of T cell receptor beta chains follows, all from one sample in a study of immune cell composition in non-small cell lung cancer. Data came from immunoSEQ multiplex PCR; TCRdb stores just in-frame clones and leaves some out. This sample has around 3,000 clones, with 55% to 75% found just once. The source material was lung tumor tissue. The receptors originated from a human donor with non-small cell lung cancer. CDR3s include the opening cysteine and the closing phenylalanine or tryptophan. A D gene is named only where the DNA matches it firmly. Where a row states a size, it is once, few, many or the class of an expanded clone; other rows omit it.

J gene: TRBJ1-5
V gene: TRBV19
D gene: .
clone size: .
CDR3 DNA: TGTGCCAGTAATCCCGGAACAGGGTTGAATCAGCCCCAGCATTTT
CDR3 protein: CASNPGTGLNQPQHF

J gene: TRBJ1-2
V gene: TRBV9
D gene: .
clone size: .
CDR3 DNA: TGTGCCAGCAGCCCTGACAGGAACTATGGCTACACCTTC
CDR3 protein: CASSPDRNYGYTF

J gene: TRBJ2-1
V gene: TRBV29-1
D gene: TRBD2
clone size: .
CDR3 DNA: TGCAGCGTAGGGGGGGGACTAGGCGAGCAGTTCTTC
CDR3 protein: CSVGGGLGEQFF

J gene: TRBJ2-1
V gene: TRBV29-1
D gene: .
clone size: .
CDR3 DNA: TGCAGCGTTGACCCCTCGGAGGAGCAGTTCTTC
CDR3 protein: CSVDPSEEQFF

J gene: TRBJ2-7
V gene: TRBV18
D gene: TRBD2
clone size: .
CDR3 DNA: TGTGCCAGCTCACCCCAGACCGGGACTAGCTTTACCTACGAGCAGTACTTC
CDR3 protein: CASSPQTGTSFTYEQYF

J gene: TRBJ2-7
V gene: TRBV2
D gene: .
clone size: .
CDR3 DNA: TGTGCCAGCAGCCTTACCAGAGGCGGGCACGAGCAGTACTTC
CDR3 protein: CASSLTRGGHEQYF

J gene: TRBJ2-1
V gene: TRBV28
D gene: TRBD1
clone size: .
CDR3 DNA: TGTGCCAGCAACCTCGACAGGGACTACAATGAGCAGTTCTTC
CDR3 protein: CASNLDRDYNEQFF

J gene: TRBJ2-3
V gene: TRBV7-2
D gene: .
clone size: .
CDR3 DNA: TGTGCCAGCAGCTTCTCGCAAGCCACGCAGTATTTT
CDR3 protein: CASSFSQATQYF

J gene: TRBJ2-5
V gene: TRBV4-1
D gene: .
clone size: medium-sized
CDR3 DNA: TGCGCCAGCAGCCAAGTGGCTAGGTCCCAAGAGACCCAGTACTTC
CDR3 protein: CASSQVARSQETQYF

J gene: TRBJ2-4
V gene: TRBV7-9
D gene: TRBD2
clone size: .
CDR3 DNA: TGTGCCAGCAGTTCCAGCGGGGAGGCCAAAAACATTCAGTACTTC
CDR3 protein: CASSSSGEAKNIQYF

J gene: TRBJ2-5
V gene: TRBV7-8
D gene: .
clone size: .
CDR3 DNA: TGTGCCAGCAGCCCCACCCGGGAGGAGACCCAGTACTTC
CDR3 protein: CASSPTREETQYF

J gene: TRBJ1-2
V gene: TRBV5-1
D gene: .
clone size: .
CDR3 DNA: TGCGCCAGCAGCTTAGGAGGACCGATATATGGCTACACCTTC
CDR3 protein: CASSLGGPIYGYTF

J gene: TRBJ2-7
V gene: TRBV9
D gene: .
clone size: once
CDR3 DNA: TGTGCCAGCAGCGTAGATCCAGGGTTCGACGAGCAGTACTTC
CDR3 protein: CASSVDPGFDEQYF

J gene: TRBJ2-1
V gene: TRBV4-2
D gene: .
clone size: .
CDR3 DNA: TGTGCCAGCAGCCAAGACGGGGCGGCGGGACCTCTCTACAATGAGCAGTTCTTC
CDR3 protein: CASSQDGAAGPLYNEQFF

J gene: TRBJ1-6
V gene: TRBV6-1
D gene: TRBD1
clone size: .
CDR3 DNA: TGTGCCAGCAGTGTCTCCGGGACAGGGGGCAGTGATTCACCCCTCCACTTT
CDR3 protein: CASSVSGTGGSDSPLHF

J gene: TRBJ1-3
V gene: TRBV27
D gene: TRBD1
clone size: few
CDR3 DNA: TGTGCCAGCAGGAGTAACAGGGGATTCGGAAACACCATATATTTT
CDR3 protein: CASRSNRGFGNTIYF

J gene: TRBJ1-2
V gene: TRBV27
D gene: TRBD1
clone size: once
CDR3 DNA: TGTGCCAGCAGTTCGCAGGGACAGGGCGGCTACACCTTC
CDR3 protein: CASSSQGQGGYTF

J gene: TRBJ2-3
V gene: TRBV7-3
D gene: TRBD2
clone size: .
CDR3 DNA: TGTGCCAGCTCGGAGCGGGGGGGCGATACAGATACGCAGTATTTT
CDR3 protein: CASSERGGDTDTQYF

J gene: TRBJ1-1
V gene: TRBV10-3
D gene: TRBD1
clone size: .
CDR3 DNA: TGTGCCATCAGTGTTGACAGGGACAGGGCCCCAGAAGCTTTCTTT
CDR3 protein: CAISVDRDRAPEAFF

J gene: TRBJ2-1
V gene: TRBV4-1
D gene: .
clone size: .
CDR3 DNA: TGCGCCAGCAGCCAAGAGTACCCGACTAGGGCTGATTCGGTCTTC
CDR3 protein: CASSQEYPTRADSVF

J gene: TRBJ1-5
V gene: TRBV6-5
D gene: .
clone size: .
CDR3 DNA: TGTGCCAGCAGCCTCGCCAGGGCTAGCAATCAGCCCCAGCATTTT
CDR3 protein: CASSLARASNQPQHF

J gene: TRBJ2-4
V gene: TRBV11-3
D gene: TRBD1
clone size: .
CDR3 DNA: TGTGCCAGCAGCACCCTACAGGGGGCCGGAGCCAAAAACATTCAGTACTTC
CDR3 protein: CASSTLQGAGAKNIQYF

J gene: TRBJ1-2
V gene: TRBV7-9
D gene: TRBD1
clone size: .
CDR3 DNA: TGTGCCAGCAGCTCCCAAGGGACAGGGGGCGGCTACACCTTC
CDR3 protein: CASSSQGTGGGYTF

J gene: TRBJ2-5
V gene: TRBV4-1
D gene: TRBD2
clone size: .
CDR3 DNA: TGCGCCAGCAGCCAGGGTAGCGGGAGATCTAGGGAGACCCAGTACTTC
CDR3 protein: CASSQGSGRSRETQYF

J gene: TRBJ1-3
V gene: TRBV18
D gene: .
clone size: .
CDR3 DNA: TGTGCCAGCTCACCACCGAGTCCCGGAAACACCATATATTTT
CDR3 protein: CASSPPSPGNTIYF

J gene: TRBJ2-7
V gene: TRBV5-4
D gene: TRBD1
clone size: .
CDR3 DNA: TGTGCCAGCAGCTTGGAGGGACAGGGTCGCGAGCAGTACTTC
CDR3 protein: CASSLEGQGREQYF

J gene: TRBJ2-1
V gene: TRBV7-3
D gene: TRBD2
clone size: once
CDR3 DNA: TGTGCCAGCAGCTTAGACGCAAGCGGGGGTAGGCCTGAGCAGTTCTTC
CDR3 protein: CASSLDASGGRPEQFF

J gene: TRBJ1-4
V gene: TRBV7-2
D gene: .
clone size: few
CDR3 DNA: TGTGCCAGCAGCCGCGGACAGGAAAAACTGTTTTTT
CDR3 protein: CASSRGQEKLFF